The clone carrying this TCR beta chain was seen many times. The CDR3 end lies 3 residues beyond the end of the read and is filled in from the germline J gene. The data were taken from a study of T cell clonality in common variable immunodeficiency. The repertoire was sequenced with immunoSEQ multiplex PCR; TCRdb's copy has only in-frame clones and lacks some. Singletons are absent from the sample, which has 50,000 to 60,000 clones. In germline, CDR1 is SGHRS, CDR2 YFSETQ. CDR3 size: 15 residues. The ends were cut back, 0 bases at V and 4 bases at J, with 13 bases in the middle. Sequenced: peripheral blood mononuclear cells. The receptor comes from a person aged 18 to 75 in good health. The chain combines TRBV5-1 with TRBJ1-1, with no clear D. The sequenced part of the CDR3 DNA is TGCGCCAGCAGCTTGGGAGGAGAAGGGTCCACTGAA. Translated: CASSLGGEGSTE. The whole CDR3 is CASSLGGEGSTEAFF.